This record looks at one TCR beta chain sequence and its context. No antigen is known for it. Primers: 60 Vbeta forward and 13 Jbeta reverse. Libraries were prepared by immunoSEQ multiplex PCR; TCRdb keeps only in-frame clonotypes and omits some of them. The sample has about 170,000 clones; around 73% are singletons. The sample belongs to a study of cytomegalovirus exposure and HLA in healthy donors. Healthy bone marrow donors made up the donor group. In nominal health when sampled, donors likely had unrecorded immune exposures nonetheless. This CDR3 is built from 12 residues. The germline V and J ends were trimmed by 5 bases and 5 bases, with 9 bases remaining between them. Germline V gene lookup returns CDR1 SNHLY and CDR2 FYNNEI. Overall study results and limits: Rare TCR sequences dominated, though some public TCRs recurred in many donors. Analyses of presence and absence presupposed an approximately uniform sequencing depth across donors.

The receptor's source is a woman between 18 and 29 years old in good health and CMV-seropositive. The material sequenced was PBMCs. The V and J genes are TRBV2 and TRBJ2-5; D may be TRBD2 (5 bases). This CDR3 reads CASSSRRETQYF. CDR3 nucleotides: TGTGCCAGCAGTTCTAGGAGGGAGACCCAGTACTTC. Looking up the rest from reference TRBV2 and TRBJ2-5 gives the full variable domain: EPEVTQTPSHQVTQMGQEVILRCVPISNHLYFYWYRQILGQKVEFLVSFYNNEISEKSEIFDDQFSVERPDGSNFTLKIRSTKLEDSAMYFCASSSRRETQYFGPGTRLLVL.